This T cell receptor beta chain was identified during a study of T cell repertoires in ileal Crohn's disease. Study findings and constraints: Compared with CD4 T cells, sorted CD8 cells carried more expanded clones.

The germline gives CDR1 MNHNS, CDR2 SASEGT. The CDR3 loop spans 15 amino acids. The ends lost 6 bases at V and 3 bases at J; junction bases unmatched: 6. Comment on this clone: Its antigen is as yet unknown.

Around 0.45 micrograms of biopsy DNA per sample underwent TCRB immunosequencing. Sequenced by immunoSEQ multiplex PCR; TCRdb stores in-frame clones only, minus some. The top ten hold 6.5% to 9% of the sample, which has under 8,500 clones, roughly 80% seen once. Sequences were obtained from ileal tissue. This rearrangement joins TRBV6-1 to TRBJ1-3, with 9 bases fitting TRBD1. The receptor was isolated from an adult with Crohn's disease. As DNA, the CDR3 is TGTGCCAGCAGCCAACCGGGACAGGGTGGAAACACCATATATTTT. Protein: CASSQPGQGGNTIYF.